These T cell receptor beta chains were read from a single sample in a study of technical replicates of blood from a handful of donors. Sequencing was performed with immunoSEQ multiplex PCR; in TCRdb, only in-frame clones are kept and a portion is missing. The table lists about 70,000 clones, more than 75% of them singletons. What was sequenced was PBMCs. The receptors were sampled from a human donor in good health. Some clones in this sample may be carry-over from other donors' samples. The CDR3 runs from the conserved cysteine through the conserved F or W. Each record gives: D gene, V gene, J gene, clone size, CDR3 protein, CDR3 DNA. D genes are given only for firm matches. Some rows have no size entry. The others give once, few or many, or a class for an expanded clone.

>TRBD1|TRBV6-6|TRBJ1-1|few
CASSFLQGGRTEAFF
TGTGCCAGCAGTTTTTTACAGGGGGGACGGACTGAAGCTTTCTTT
>NA|TRBV29-1|TRBJ2-7|NA
CSVGTSSHSYEQYF
TGCAGCGTAGGGACATCCTCACACTCCTACGAGCAGTACTTC
>TRBD1|TRBV5-6|TRBJ1-1|NA
CASSVRDRVMNTEAFF
TGTGCCAGCAGCGTCCGGGACAGGGTCATGAACACTGAAGCTTTCTTT
>NA|TRBV4-3|TRBJ1-1|NA
CASSQGGQNTEAFF
TGCGCCAGCAGCCAAGGTGGACAGAACACTGAAGCTTTCTTT
>NA|TRBV2|TRBJ2-1|NA
CASSKTEERFF
TGTGCCAGCAGTAAGACCGAGGAGAGGTTCTTC
>NA|TRBV18|TRBJ1-2|NA
CASSQDSSNYGYTF
TGTGCCAGCTCACAGGACAGCTCTAACTATGGCTACACCTTC
>NA|TRBV13|TRBJ2-7|NA
CASSATGGDGRQYF
TGTGCCAGCAGCGCAACGGGCGGGGACGGGAGGCAGTACTTC
>NA|TRBV30|TRBJ1-5|NA
CAWSNRDNQPQHF
TGTGCCTGGAGCAACAGGGACAATCAGCCCCAGCATTTT
>NA|TRBV6-5|TRBJ2-7|NA
CASSQTVPPYEQYF
TGTGCCAGCAGCCAGACAGTTCCGCCCTACGAGCAGTACTTC
>TRBD1|TRBV2|TRBJ1-3|few
CASSSSGQGGNTIYF
TGTGCCAGCAGTTCCTCAGGACAGGGGGGAAACACCATATATTTT
>TRBD1|TRBV5-1|TRBJ2-2|NA
CASSTPDRDTGELFF
TGCGCCAGCAGCACCCCAGACAGGGACACCGGGGAGCTGTTTTTT
>TRBD1|TRBV15|TRBJ1-6|NA
CATGIDRDSPLHF
TGTGCCACCGGAATCGACAGGGACTCACCCCTCCACTTT
>TRBD1|TRBV7-6|TRBJ1-4|NA
CASSPGTGLIEKLFF
TGTGCCAGCAGCCCTGGGACAGGGCTTATTGAAAAACTGTTTTTT
>TRBD1|TRBV5-1|TRBJ1-2|NA
CASSLGSGQTHGYTF
TGCGCCAGCAGCTTGGGGTCGGGACAGACTCATGGCTACACCTTC
>TRBD1|TRBV19|TRBJ1-2|NA
CASLRDRDYGYTF
TGTGCCAGTCTCCGGGACAGAGACTATGGCTACACCTTC
>TRBD1|TRBV18|TRBJ1-6|once
CASSPGQGGNSPLHF
TGTGCCAGCTCACCCGGACAGGGGGGAAATTCACCCCTCCACTTT
>TRBD2|TRBV27|TRBJ2-7|NA
CASSLSGGGSYEQYF
TGTGCCAGCAGTTTGAGCGGGGGGGGCTCCTACGAGCAGTACTTC
>NA|TRBV27|TRBJ1-2|few
CASSPLLGGTYGYTF
TGTGCCAGCAGTCCCTTACTCGGAGGAACGTATGGCTACACCTTC
>NA|TRBV5-4|TRBJ2-7|NA
CASSLGNLRGSYEQYF
TGTGCCAGCAGCTTGGGAAACCTCAGGGGTAGCTACGAGCAGTACTTC
>TRBD2|TRBV5-1|TRBJ2-1|few
CASSPSGAYNEQFF
TGCGCCAGCAGCCCGAGCGGGGCCTACAATGAGCAGTTCTTC
>NA|TRBV18|TRBJ2-5|NA
CASSPPVAETQYF
TGTGCCAGCTCACCACCGGTGGCTGAGACCCAGTACTTC
>NA|TRBV9|TRBJ2-7|NA
CASSPLGGPNYEQYF
TGTGCCAGCAGCCCCCTCGGGGGGCCAAACTACGAGCAGTACTTC
>NA|TRBV6-1|TRBJ2-7|NA
CASSAKSPSEQYF
TGTGCCAGCAGCGCTAAGTCACCCTCGGAGCAGTACTTC
>NA|TRBV5-6|TRBJ1-2|NA
CASSPRGYGYTF
TGTGCCAGCAGCCCGCGGGGGTATGGCTACACCTTC
>NA|TRBV6-5|TRBJ2-2|NA
CASSYLLGRGELFF
TGTGCCAGCAGTTATCTACTTGGTCGCGGGGAGCTGTTTTTT
>NA|TRBV7-2|TRBJ1-6|NA
CASSSRQLGNSPLHF
TGTGCCAGCAGCTCTAGACAGCTAGGCAATTCACCCCTCCACTTT
>TRBD2|TRBV7-6|TRBJ2-2|NA
CASSLRGGRGNTGELFF
TGTGCCAGCAGCTTAAGAGGCGGGAGAGGGAACACCGGGGAGCTGTTTTTT